Each of the 12 T cell receptor beta chains below was sequenced from the same sample in a study of T cell responses to AZD1222 COVID-19 vaccine. Some clones are missing from TCRdb's copy, which holds only in-frame ones; the method was immunoSEQ multiplex PCR. This repertoire shows over 110,000 clones, more than 85% found once; its top ten account for roughly 4.9%. The specimen was peripheral blood, collected on day 0 of AZD1222 vaccination. These receptors were taken from an adult in good health.

The chain is built from TRBV6-5 and TRBJ1-2; D unresolved. CDR1 and CDR2 from the germline V gene are MNHEY and SVGAGI. V was shortened by 9 bases and J by 0 bases, with 11 bases between the two germline ends. This CDR3 has 13 residues. The DNA for the CDR3 is TGTGCCAGTATGATAGATCCTAACTATGGCTACACCTTC. Encoded protein: CASMIDPNYGYTF.

CDR3: CASSIQGRASGNTIYF. Written as DNA, the CDR3 is TGTGCCAGTAGTATTCAGGGACGGGCCTCTGGAAACACCATATATTTT. The chain is built from TRBV19 and TRBJ1-3; D may be TRBD1 (5 bases). Trimming pared 3 bases from V and 0 bases from J, leaving 12 bases between. Germline CDR1 and CDR2: LNHDA and SQIVND (reference sequence). The CDR3 has 16 residues.

The chain combines TRBV5-4 with TRBJ2-1; tentative D call: TRBD2 (5 bases). Between the trimmed V and J ends, which lost 4 bases and 3 bases, there was a span of 11 bases. Germline V gene lookup returns CDR1 SGHNT and CDR2 YYREEE (reference sequence). The CDR3 is made up of 14 amino acids. This chain's CDR3 is CASSPQDFYNEQFF. The CDR3, as DNA: TGTGCCAGCAGCCCCCAGGACTTCTACAATGAGCAGTTCTTC. Using reference TRBV5-4 and TRBJ2-1 for the parts outside the CDR3, the full variable domain is ETGVTQSPTHLIKTRGQQVTLRCSSQSGHNTVSWYQQALGQGPQFIFQYYREEENGRGNFPPRFSGLQFPNYSSELNVNALELDDSALYLCASSPQDFYNEQFFGPGTRLTVL.

This chain connects TRBV6-2 or TRBV6-3 to TRBJ2-2; 8 bases fit TRBD2. Germline loops: CDR1 MNHEY, CDR2 SVGEGT. The J segment lost 5 bases and the V segment lost 4 bases, leaving 9 bases of the junction unmatched. The length of the CDR3 is 16 residues. CDR3: CASSSPFRGGTGELFF. In DNA, the CDR3 is TGTGCCAGCAGTTCGCCTTTCCGGGGGGGTACCGGGGAGCTGTTTTTT.

The V and J genes are TRBV6-2 or TRBV6-3 and TRBJ2-5; 10 bases match TRBD2. J was trimmed by 4 bases and V by 6 bases; bases with no gene match: 8. Germline V CDR1 and CDR2: MNHEY, SVGEGT. The CDR3 has 15 amino acids. The CDR3 DNA is TGTGCCAGCAGCCGCAGCGGGGGGGCCTCAGAGACCCAGTACTTC. Translated: CASSRSGGASETQYF.

This rearrangement joins TRBV14 to TRBJ2-3; 11 nucleotides align to TRBD1. Germline V gene sequence: CDR1 SGHDN, CDR2 FVKESK. J lost 3 bases, V lost 0 bases, and 5 bases had no gene match. The length of the CDR3 is 17 residues. CDR3 amino acids: CASSQDWTGGRTDTQYF. In nucleotides, the CDR3 is TGTGCCAGCAGCCAAGACTGGACAGGGGGCAGAACAGATACGCAGTATTTT. Using reference TRBV14 and TRBJ2-3 for the parts outside the CDR3, the full variable domain is EAGVTQFPSHSVIEKGQTVTLRCDPISGHDNLYWYRRVMGKEIKFLLHFVKESKQDESGMPNNRFLAERTGGTYSTLKVQPAELEDSGVYFCASSQDWTGGRTDTQYFGPGTRLTVL.

This chain uses TRBV11-2 with TRBJ1-1; 8 positions match TRBD1. The CDR3 is 17 amino acids. CDR1 and CDR2 (germline): SGHAT, FQNNGV. V lost 4 bases, J lost 8 bases, and 18 bases stayed unmatched. In DNA form, the CDR3 reads TGTGCCAGCAGCTCTGGCTCGAGACAGGGGAGCGGAGAGGAAGCTTTCTTT. Protein sequence: CASSSGSRQGSGEEAFF.

The CDR3: CASSLRDSRNSPLHF. In DNA, the CDR3 is TGTGCCAGCAGCTTAAGGGACAGTCGTAATTCACCCCTCCACTTT. V and J are TRBV7-6 and TRBJ1-6; TRBD1 aligns across 7 bases. The CDR3 length is 15 residues. The V and J ends lost 2 bases and 6 bases, in that order; junction bases with no gene match: 4. Looked up from germline, CDR1 is SGHVS and CDR2 is FNYEAQ.

This rearrangement joins TRBV7-9 to TRBJ1-1; D is possibly TRBD1 (6 bases). CDR3 length: 14 residues. Looked up from germline, CDR1 is SEHNR and CDR2 is FQNEAQ (reference sequence). V was pared by 5 bases and J by 6 bases, with 16 bases between. The CDR3 nucleotides are TGTGCCAGCAGCCCCCGGGACACCGATCCTGAAGCTTTCTTT. This encodes CASSPRDTDPEAFF.

The CDR3 reads CASSTTGTYHYEQYF. The CDR3, as DNA: TGTGCCAGCAGCACTACCGGGACATACCACTACGAGCAGTACTTC. This chain links TRBV7-2 with TRBJ2-7; possibly TRBD1 for D (6 bases). V shed 5 bases and J shed 3 bases, with 17 bases lying between them. The V gene's germline CDR1 is SGHTA and CDR2 FQGNSA. The CDR3 consists of 15 residues.

The chain has TRBV9 and TRBJ2-5; 7 positions agree with TRBD2. The CDR3 has 14 amino acids. V trimming: 4 bases; J trimming: 4 bases; junction bases outside the gene matches: 7. From germline, CDR1 is SGDLS and CDR2 YYNGEE. Here the CDR3 DNA reads TGTGCCAGCAGCTCTCGAGAGCGGGGAGAGACCCAGTACTTC. Its protein product is CASSSRERGETQYF.

The CDR3 nucleotides are TGTGCCAGCACCCCGTCGGGCAGTGAGACCGGGGAGCTGTTTTTT. This codes for CASTPSGSETGELFF. The gene calls are TRBV28 and TRBJ2-2; no reliable D call. Per the germline V gene, CDR1 is MDHEN and CDR2 is SYDVKM. This CDR3 region has 15 residues. Trimming stripped 7 bases from V and 5 bases from J, with 17 bases between.